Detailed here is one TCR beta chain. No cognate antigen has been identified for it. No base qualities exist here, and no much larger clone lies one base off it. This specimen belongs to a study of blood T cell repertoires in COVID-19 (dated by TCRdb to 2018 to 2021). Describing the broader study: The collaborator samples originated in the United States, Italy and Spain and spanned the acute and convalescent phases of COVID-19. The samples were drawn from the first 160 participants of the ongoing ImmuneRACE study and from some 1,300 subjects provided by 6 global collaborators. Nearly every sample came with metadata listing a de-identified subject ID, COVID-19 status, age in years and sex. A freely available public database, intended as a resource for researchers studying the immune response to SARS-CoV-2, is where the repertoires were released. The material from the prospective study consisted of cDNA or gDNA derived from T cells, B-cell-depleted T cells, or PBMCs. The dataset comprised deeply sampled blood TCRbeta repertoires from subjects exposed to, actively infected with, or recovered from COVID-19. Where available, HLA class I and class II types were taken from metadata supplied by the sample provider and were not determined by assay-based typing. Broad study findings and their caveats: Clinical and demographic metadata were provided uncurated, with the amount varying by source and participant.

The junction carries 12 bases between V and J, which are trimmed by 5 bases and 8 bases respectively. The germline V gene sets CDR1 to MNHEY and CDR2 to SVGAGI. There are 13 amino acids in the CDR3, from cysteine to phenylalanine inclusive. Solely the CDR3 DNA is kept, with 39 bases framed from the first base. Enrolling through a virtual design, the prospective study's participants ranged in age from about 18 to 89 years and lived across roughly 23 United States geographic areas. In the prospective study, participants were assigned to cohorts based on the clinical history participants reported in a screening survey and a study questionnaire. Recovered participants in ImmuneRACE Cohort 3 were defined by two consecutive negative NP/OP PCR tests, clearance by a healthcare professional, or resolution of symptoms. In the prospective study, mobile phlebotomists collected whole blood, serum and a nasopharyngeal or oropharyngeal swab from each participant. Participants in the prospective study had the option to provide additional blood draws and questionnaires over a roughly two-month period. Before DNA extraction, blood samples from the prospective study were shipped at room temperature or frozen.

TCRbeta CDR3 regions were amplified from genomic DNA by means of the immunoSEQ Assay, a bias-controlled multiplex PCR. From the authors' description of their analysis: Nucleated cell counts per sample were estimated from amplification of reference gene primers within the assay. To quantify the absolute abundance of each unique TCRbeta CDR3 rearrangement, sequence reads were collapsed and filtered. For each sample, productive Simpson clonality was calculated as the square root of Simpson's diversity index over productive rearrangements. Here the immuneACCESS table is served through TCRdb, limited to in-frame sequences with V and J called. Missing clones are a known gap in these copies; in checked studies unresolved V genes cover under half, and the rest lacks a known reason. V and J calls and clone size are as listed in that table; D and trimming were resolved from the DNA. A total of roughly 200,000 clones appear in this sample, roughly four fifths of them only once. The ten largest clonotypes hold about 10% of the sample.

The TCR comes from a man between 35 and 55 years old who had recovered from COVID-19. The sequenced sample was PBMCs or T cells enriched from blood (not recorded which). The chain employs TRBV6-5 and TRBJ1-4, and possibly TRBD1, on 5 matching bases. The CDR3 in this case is CASSPRGVEKLFF. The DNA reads TGTGCCAGCAGTCCCCGGGGGGTAGAAAAACTGTTTTTT.